The source of this TCR beta chain is a study of T cell repertoires in ileal Crohn's disease. Study information: Every patient was operated on for stricturing (about 60%) or penetrating (approximately 40%) complications. Postoperative therapy was given to about half: fewer than 14 thiopurines, around 18 anti-TNF agents.

V was cut by 5 bases and J by 3 bases, with 17 bases left in between. This CDR3 comprises 16 residues. Germline values: CDR1 MDHEN, CDR2 SYDVKM. Clones were sequenced by immunoSEQ multiplex PCR, and TCRdb holds only the in-frame ones, with some missing. This table has roughly 6,600 clones, about four fifths appearing once. Time point of the sample: inflamed ileum from the surgical specimen. This clonotype was obtained from an adult with Crohn's disease. Specimen: ileal tissue. The chain carries TRBV28 and TRBJ2-4, with a tentative D call TRBD2 (7 bases). The CDR3 is CASSGGAGEGKNIQYF. CDR3 DNA sequence: TGTGCCAGCAGTGGCGGGGCAGGGGAGGGCAAAAACATTCAGTACTTC. Looking up the rest from reference TRBV28 and TRBJ2-4 gives the full variable domain: DVKVTQSSRYLVKRTGEKVFLECVQDMDHENMFWYRQDPGLGLRLIYFSYDVKMKEKGDIPEGYSVSREKKERFSLILESASTNQTSMYLCASSGGAGEGKNIQYFGAGTRLSVL.